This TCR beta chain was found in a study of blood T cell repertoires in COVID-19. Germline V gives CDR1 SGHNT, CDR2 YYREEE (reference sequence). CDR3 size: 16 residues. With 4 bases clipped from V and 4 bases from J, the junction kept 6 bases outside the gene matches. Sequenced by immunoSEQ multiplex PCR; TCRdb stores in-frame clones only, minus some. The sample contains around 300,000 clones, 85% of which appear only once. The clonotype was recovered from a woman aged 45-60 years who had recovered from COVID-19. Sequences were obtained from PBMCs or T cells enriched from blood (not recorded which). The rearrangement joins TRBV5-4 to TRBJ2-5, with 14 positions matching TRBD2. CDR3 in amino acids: CASSKTSGGATETQYF. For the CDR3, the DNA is TGTGCCAGCAGCAAGACTAGCGGGGGGGCAACAGAGACCCAGTACTTC.